Listed here are 30 T cell receptor beta chains from one sample, sequenced in a study of T cell responses to AZD1222 COVID-19 vaccine. Produced via immunoSEQ multiplex PCR; TCRdb's table is partial and in-frame only. The table has fewer than 200,000 clones, about 91% seen once; the top ten hold about 4.6%. The sample was peripheral blood, taken on day 0 of MenACWY control vaccination. The receptors were gathered from an adult in good health.

The chain uses TRBV7-2 and TRBJ1-1, with 7 bases aligning to TRBD1. Unmatched junction bases numbered 7, after V lost 5 bases and J lost 1 base. This CDR3 contains 15 residues. Looked up from germline, CDR1 is SGHTA and CDR2 is FQGNSA. The CDR3 DNA sequence: TGTGCCAGCAGCACGACAGGGCTTACGAACACTGAAGCTTTCTTT. Translated: CASSTTGLTNTEAFF. The variable domain in full, with the rest retrieved from reference TRBV7-2 and TRBJ1-1, is GAGVSQSPSNKVTEKGKDVELRCDPISGHTALYWYRQSLGQGLEFLIYFQGNSAPDKSGLPSDRFSAERTGGSVSTLTIQRTQQEDSAVYLCASSTTGLTNTEAFFGQGTRLTVV.

The chain combines TRBV9 with TRBJ2-7, with D unclear. Deletions cut 0 bases from V and 0 bases from J, with 7 bases between. The germline gives CDR1 SGDLS, CDR2 YYNGEE. There are 14 residues in the CDR3. The CDR3 DNA reads as TGTGCCAGCAGCGTAGAGGCTAACTCCTACGAGCAGTACTTC. Amino acids: CASSVEANSYEQYF.

The chain combines TRBV30 with TRBJ1-4; TRBD1 is a possible D gene (6 bases). Trimming left V 5 bases short and J 8 bases short, with 15 bases between. Germline V gives CDR1 GTSNPN, CDR2 SVGIG (reference sequence). This CDR3 comprises 13 residues. The chain's CDR3 is CAWRSVGGEKLFF. The CDR3 nucleotides read TGTGCCTGGCGGTCAGTAGGGGGGGAAAAACTGTTTTTT.

The rearrangement links TRBV10-1 to TRBJ2-3; 10 positions agree with TRBD2. This CDR3 contains 16 residues. Trimming at V came to 3 bases and at J to 0 bases, leaving 3 bases not matched to a gene. Germline V gene sequence: CDR1 WNHNN, CDR2 SYGVQD (reference sequence). The CDR3 protein is CASSDGLAVSTDTQYF. The CDR3 bases are TGCGCCAGCAGTGACGGACTAGCGGTTAGCACAGATACGCAGTATTTT.

The rearrangement links TRBV6-5 to TRBJ1-5, with 7 bases lining up with TRBD1. Germline V gives CDR1 MNHEY, CDR2 SVGAGI. The CDR3 covers 14 residues. V gave up 7 bases and J gave up 2 bases; unmatched junction bases: 5. Here the CDR3 DNA reads TGTGCCAGCATTATAACAGGGGGCAATCAGCCCCAGCATTTT. Its protein is CASIITGGNQPQHF.

CDR3 region: CSVEDSNIGYF. The DNA for the CDR3 is TGCAGCGTTGAAGATTCGAACATCGGGTACTTC. The rearrangement uses TRBV29-1 and TRBJ2-7; D not resolved. The CDR3 spans 11 residues. Germline assignment: CDR1 SQVTM and CDR2 ANQGSEA. With 0 bases removed from V and 12 bases from J, the gap between germline ends came to 12 bases.

This clone was seen more than once but under ten times. The J gene is TRBJ1-6, the V gene TRBV28, with D uncertain. The CDR3 spans 17 residues. Per germline, CDR1 MDHEN and CDR2 SYDVKM. The V end lost 6 bases, the J end lost 7 bases, and 22 bases lay between the germline ends. CDR3 nucleotides: TGTGCCAGCAGCCGGAGTCGGGTCCGTATTTTGAATTCACCCCTCCACTTT. Amino acid sequence: CASSRSRVRILNSPLHF.

The genes are TRBV5-1 and TRBJ2-1; D gene ambiguous. Looked up from germline, CDR1 is SGHRS and CDR2 is YFSETQ. This CDR3 contains 13 residues. V was cut by 3 bases and J by 5 bases, with 9 bases left in between. The CDR3 DNA is TGCGCCAGCAGCTCCGGGCCCAACAATGAGCAGTTCTTC. Its protein product is CASSSGPNNEQFF.

The chain links TRBV13 to TRBJ1-2, with no clear D. The germline V gene encodes CDR1 PRHDT and CDR2 FYEKMQ (reference sequence). Trimming took 2 bases from V and 4 from J, leaving 14 bases between them. The CDR3 consists of 15 residues. In DNA form, the CDR3 reads TGTGCCAGCAGCTTATCTACCAGCCGTACCTATGGCTACACCTTC. Residues: CASSLSTSRTYGYTF.

The J gene is TRBJ1-2, the V gene TRBV7-3; D perhaps matches TRBD1 (6 bases). V was clipped by 3 bases and J by 8 bases, with 22 bases between them. The CDR3 spans 16 residues. Germline V gives CDR1 SGHTA, CDR2 FQGTGA. CDR3 DNA sequence: TGTGCCAGCAGCTTCGGTTTGGGCACAGGGATCGAAGGCTACACCTTC. It translates to CASSFGLGTGIEGYTF.

In DNA form, the CDR3 reads TGCGCCAGCAGCGGGGGACTAGCGGGAGCATGGGATACGCAGTATTTT. Translated: CASSGGLAGAWDTQYF. The genes are TRBV5-1 and TRBJ2-3, with 14 bases fitting TRBD2. Germline-derived CDR1 and CDR2 are SGHRS and YFSETQ. The V gene end was trimmed by 4 bases and the J gene end by 6 bases; junction bases not matched to a gene: 7. This CDR3 region has 16 residues.

The chain carries TRBV6-5 and TRBJ2-7; maybe TRBD2 (6 bases). This CDR3 has 11 amino acids. Germline V gene lookup returns CDR1 MNHEY and CDR2 SVGAGI. V was trimmed by 6 bases and J by 6 bases, leaving 9 bases between them. CDR3 in DNA: TGTGCCAGCAGGCGGGGTGGCGAGCAGTACTTC. Encoded protein: CASRRGGEQYF.

This clone was found once. V and J are TRBV14 and TRBJ2-5; D ambiguous. In germline, CDR1 is SGHDN, CDR2 FVKESK. Trimming stripped 1 base from V and 7 bases from J, with 4 bases between. CDR3 length: 11 amino acids. The CDR3 nucleotides read TGTGCCAGCAGCCAAGCAGGGACCCAGTACTTC. Residues: CASSQAGTQYF.

The chain couples TRBV5-6 to TRBJ1-2; D gene unclear. The CDR3 has 12 amino acids. Trimming removed 4 bases from V and 4 bases from J, with 8 bases in between. Germline V gene lookup returns CDR1 SGHDT and CDR2 YYEEEE. In nucleotides, the CDR3 is TGTGCCAGCAGCGCCCTGGGCTATGGCTACACCTTC. It encodes CASSALGYGYTF.

The genes are TRBV19 and TRBJ1-2; 7 nucleotides match TRBD1. CDR1 is LNHDA and CDR2 is SQIVND in the germline V gene (reference sequence). CDR3 length: 14 amino acids. The V gene end was trimmed by 3 bases and the J gene end by 6 bases; junction bases not matched to a gene: 7. The CDR3 sequence is CASSMEQGFNGYTF. CDR3 DNA: TGTGCCAGTAGTATGGAACAGGGGTTTAATGGCTACACCTTC. The full variable domain, in which reference TRBV19 and TRBJ1-2 provide the parts outside the CDR3, is DGGITQSPKYLFRKEGQNVTLSCEQNLNHDAMYWYRQDPGQGLRLIYYSQIVNDFQKGDIAEGYSVSREKKESFPLTVTSAQKNPTAFYLCASSMEQGFNGYTFGSGTRLTVV.

This CDR3 reads CAISVVTGILDYGYTF. The CDR3 region has the DNA TGTGCCATCAGTGTAGTAACAGGGATTCTGGACTATGGCTACACCTTC. The J gene is TRBJ1-2, the V gene TRBV10-3, with D possibly matching TRBD1 (6 bases). V was shortened by 4 bases and J by 3 bases, with 18 bases between the two germline ends. The CDR3 totals 16 residues. The germline gives CDR1 ENHRY, CDR2 SYGVKD.

This clone was detected once. The chain links TRBV5-1 to TRBJ2-1; D is unresolved. Germline values: CDR1 SGHRS, CDR2 YFSETQ. V lost 10 bases and J 5 bases, leaving 10 bases between the germline ends. This CDR3 comprises 11 residues. In DNA, the CDR3 is TGCGCCTCCACGACCCACAATGAGCAGTTCTTC. Residues: CASTTHNEQFF. Full variable domain (outside the CDR3, taken from reference TRBV5-1 and TRBJ2-1): KAGVTQTPRYLIKTRGQQVTLSCSPISGHRSVSWYQQTPGQGLQFLFEYFSETQRNKGNFPGRFSGRQFSNSRSEMNVSTLELGDSALYLCASTTHNEQFFGPGTRLTVL.

This chain connects TRBV18 to TRBJ2-5; D is unclear. The V gene's germline CDR1 is KGHSH and CDR2 LQKENI. The CDR3 loop spans 12 amino acids. The V gene lost 2 bases and the J gene lost 4 bases, with 5 bases spanning the gap. DNA of the CDR3: TGTGCCAGCTCACCATCGATAGAGACCCAGTACTTC. Translated, it gives CASSPSIETQYF. The full variable domain, its missing parts supplied by reference TRBV18 and TRBJ2-5, is NAGVMQNPRHLVRRRGQEARLRCSPMKGHSHVYWYRQLPEEGLKFMVYLQKENIIDESGMPKERFSAEFPKEGPSILRIQQVVRGDSAAYFCASSPSIETQYFGPGTRLLVL.

The chain couples TRBV5-1 to TRBJ2-1; the D is unclear. CDR1 is SGHRS, CDR2 YFSETQ, per germline. The ends were cut back, 0 bases at V and 7 bases at J, with 17 bases in the middle. The CDR3 sequence is 16 residues long. The CDR3 DNA follows: TGCGCCAGCAGCTTGGCGGGCAGAAGGGAATTAAATGAGCAGTTCTTC. This sequence encodes CASSLAGRRELNEQFF.

The rearrangement links TRBV6-5 to TRBJ2-7; D ambiguous. This CDR3 has 11 residues. Deletions cut 7 bases from V and 1 base from J, with 5 bases between. Germline loops: CDR1 MNHEY, CDR2 SVGAGI. The CDR3 DNA sequence: TGTGCCAGCATACAGTCCTACGAGCAGTACTTC. Amino acids: CASIQSYEQYF.

The chain links TRBV28 to TRBJ2-3; TRBD2 matches 7 bases. In germline, CDR1 is MDHEN, CDR2 SYDVKM. The CDR3 spans 14 residues. Trimming cost V 8 bases and J 0 bases; bases outside gene matches: 5. CDR3 region: CASGLAASTDTQYF. CDR3 bases: TGTGCCAGCGGGCTAGCGGCTAGCACAGATACGCAGTATTTT.

Comments on this clone: Other DNA sequences within the sample encode an identical CDR3. The rearrangement joins TRBV9 to TRBJ2-1; perhaps TRBD2 as D (5 bases). The CDR3 consists of 15 residues. Deletions cut 0 bases from V and 5 bases from J, with 12 bases between. Germline-derived CDR1 and CDR2 are SGDLS and YYNGEE. CDR3 residues: CASSVVAGGDNEQFF. The CDR3 nucleotides are TGTGCCAGCAGCGTAGTGGCGGGCGGAGACAATGAGCAGTTCTTC. Combining the CDR3 with reference TRBV9 and TRBJ2-1 gives the whole variable domain DSGVTQTPKHLITATGQRVTLRCSPRSGDLSVYWYQQSLDQGLQFLIQYYNGEERAKGNILERFSAQQFPDLHSELNLSSLELGDSALYFCASSVVAGGDNEQFFGPGTRLTVL.

The chain recombines TRBV21-1 with TRBJ2-7; the D call of TRBD2 is as the table states it, not checked on the DNA. TRBV21-1 is listed as a pseudogene. This CDR3 comprises 15 residues. Written as DNA, the CDR3 is TGTGCCAGCAGTTTCCCGGGACTACTTTCCTACGAGCAGTACTTC. Protein product: CASSFPGLLSYEQYF.

The rearrangement uses TRBV4-2 and TRBJ1-5; 8 nucleotides line up with TRBD1. The length of the CDR3 is 14 residues. J was trimmed by 6 bases and V by 4 bases; bases with no gene match: 5. The germline V gene encodes CDR1 LGHNA and CDR2 YNFKEQ. The CDR3 DNA reads TGTGCCAGCAGCCTGAGCACAGGGGGTCAGCCCCAGCATTTT. Protein: CASSLSTGGQPQHF.

The chain joins TRBV7-6 to TRBJ2-1; 9 bases agree with TRBD2. J lost 10 bases, V lost 5 bases, and 9 bases had no gene match. Germline CDR1 SGHVS, CDR2 FNYEAQ. The CDR3 has 14 residues. The CDR3 loop is CASSEFSGSAEQFF. CDR3 DNA sequence: TGTGCCAGCAGCGAATTTAGCGGGAGCGCCGAGCAGTTCTTC.

The chain uses TRBV30 and TRBJ1-1, with D tentatively TRBD1 (6 bases). Trimming took off 2 bases at V and 5 bases at J, with 18 bases between the two ends. From germline, CDR1 is GTSNPN and CDR2 SVGIG (reference sequence). The CDR3 length is 15 residues. The CDR3, as DNA: TGTGCCTGGAGTTCTTGGGGGGCGGCCGCAACTGAAGCTTTCTTT. Protein: CAWSSWGAAATEAFF.

The chain is built from TRBV11-2 and TRBJ2-7; D is ambiguous. Germline values: CDR1 SGHAT, CDR2 FQNNGV. This CDR3 is built from 12 residues. The V and J ends lost 1 base and 3 bases respectively, with 4 bases between them. The CDR3 nucleotides are TGTGCCAGCAGCTTAGGTATCTACGAGCAGTACTTC. This gives the protein CASSLGIYEQYF.

The chain is built from TRBV9 and TRBJ1-1; TRBD1 aligns across 8 bases. CDR3 length: 15 residues. Unmatched junction bases numbered 6, after V lost 2 bases and J lost 3 bases. The germline CDR1 and CDR2 sequences are SGDLS and YYNGEE. The CDR3 protein is CASSVRQGMDTEAFF. DNA for the CDR3: TGTGCCAGCAGCGTCCGACAGGGGATGGACACTGAAGCTTTCTTT.

This chain joins TRBV30 and TRBJ2-1; no reliable D call. V lost 2 bases and J lost 2, with 7 bases in between. The CDR3 length is 13 residues. CDR1 and CDR2 from the germline V gene are GTSNPN and SVGIG (reference sequence). The CDR3 DNA follows: TGTGCCTGGAGTCGAGACACCTACAATGAGCAGTTCTTC. Translation gives CAWSRDTYNEQFF.

This sequence joins TRBV5-1 and TRBJ2-1; 8 positions match TRBD2. The germline gives CDR1 SGHRS, CDR2 YFSETQ. Germline trimming cut 0 bases from V and 7 bases from J; bases unmatched to any gene: 3. This CDR3 is built from 14 residues. CDR3 amino acids: CASSLGREANEQFF. The CDR3, as DNA: TGCGCCAGCAGCTTGGGGCGGGAGGCGAATGAGCAGTTCTTC.